Listed below are T cell receptor beta chains from one sample, sequenced in a study of blood T cell repertoires in COVID-19. Assay: immunoSEQ multiplex PCR; the TCRdb copy retains only in-frame clones and omits some. Seen here are 300,000 to 350,000 clones, 87% observed once, and the top ten hold approximately 9%. Sequencing was carried out using PBMCs or T cells enriched from blood (not recorded which). These receptors all stem from a woman younger than 30 who had recovered from COVID-19. Both conserved end residues are part of each CDR3. D genes are given only for firm matches.

CDR3aa	v_gene	j_gene	d_gene
CASSQSLAGVTDTQYF	TRBV14	TRBJ2-3	TRBD2
CAISESSGGAGDTQYF	TRBV10-3	TRBJ2-3	TRBD2
CASSYRVEKLFF	TRBV5-8	TRBJ1-4	-
CAWSVQGDQPQHF	TRBV30	TRBJ1-5	-
CASSRRGQGNFEAFF	TRBV7-9	TRBJ1-1	TRBD1
CASSPPRASGLNEQFF	TRBV18	TRBJ2-1	TRBD2
CASSDGTASGNTIYF	TRBV9	TRBJ1-3	-
CASSLGPVGGETQYF	TRBV11-3	TRBJ2-5	-
CASSQATEGIPGNEQFF	TRBV4-3	TRBJ2-1	-
CASSQEKTLEVRNTGELFF	TRBV3-1/TRBV3-2	TRBJ2-2	-
CASSSTPGLKAGELFF	TRBV5-1	TRBJ2-2	-
CASSQDFGQGDGYTF	TRBV4-2	TRBJ1-2	TRBD1
CATQVTGMRDEQYF	TRBV10-3	TRBJ2-7	-
CASVLWFRRPGEAFF	TRBV23-1	TRBJ1-1	-
CASSLPRGLGETEAFF	TRBV5-1	TRBJ1-1	TRBD1
CASSQDREGNIQYF	TRBV2	TRBJ2-4	-
CASSPGTRIDTQYF	TRBV7-3	TRBJ2-3	TRBD2
CASSPGRQGPNEQFF	TRBV6-2/TRBV6-3	TRBJ2-1	TRBD1
CASSVSGKMDTQYF	TRBV9	TRBJ2-3	TRBD2
CASSLWGELGQDAYQPQHF	TRBV28	TRBJ1-5	TRBD1
CASSITGNEQFF	TRBV6-5	TRBJ2-1	-
CASSIAGGDTEAFF	TRBV19	TRBJ1-1	-
CASQPNGRGYGYTF	TRBV2	TRBJ1-2	TRBD1
CASPPGRQFF	TRBV5-8	TRBJ2-1	-
CASSPPGTGYTF	TRBV18	TRBJ1-2	TRBD1
CAWSVLRGPNEKLFF	TRBV30	TRBJ1-4	-
CATSDLERLAADTQYF	TRBV24-1	TRBJ2-3	-
CASSLEGLAGNEQFF	TRBV5-1	TRBJ2-1	TRBD2
CASSFQQGQPQHF	TRBV7-2	TRBJ1-5	-
CASSLGTNTEAFF	TRBV5-1	TRBJ1-1	-
CASSQARQNNSPLHF	TRBV4-3	TRBJ1-6	-
CASSWTAGTSYEQYF	TRBV5-1	TRBJ2-7	-
CASSLGGGGNSPLHF	TRBV5-5	TRBJ1-6	-
CASSLGGLAESYNEQFF	TRBV5-1	TRBJ2-1	TRBD2
CASSPSGGSYEQYF	TRBV7-3	TRBJ2-7	-
CASSPPGTESYEQYF	TRBV28	TRBJ2-7	TRBD1
CASSLVGTGSGNTIYF	TRBV7-2	TRBJ1-3	TRBD1
CASGVRQGEYGYTF	TRBV5-6	TRBJ1-2	TRBD1
CASSEARQIGNQPQHF	TRBV6-1	TRBJ1-5	-
CASSVTGLQPQHF	TRBV10-2	TRBJ1-5	-
CSVQGQVYDEGLSGNTIYF	TRBV29-1	TRBJ1-3	TRBD1
CARSFPQGNYGYTF	TRBV5-3	TRBJ1-2	-
CASSLLPGGGTYNEQFF	TRBV28	TRBJ2-1	TRBD2
CASSPLAGIQETQYF	TRBV21-1	TRBJ2-5	-
CASSFGASGGYNEQFF	TRBV28	TRBJ2-1	TRBD2
CASSAGGPGGEQYF	TRBV9	TRBJ2-7	-
CASSLYLGTSSDNTQYF	TRBV28	TRBJ2-3	TRBD2
CASSLKASSTDTQYF	TRBV7-2	TRBJ2-3	-
CASSQEYRVQQFF	TRBV4-3	TRBJ2-1	-